This T cell receptor beta chain derives from a study of CD8 T cells in ankylosing spondylitis (dated by TCRdb to 2016 to 2017). Some background on the complete study: To find TCR variants linked to disease, the study profiled T cell receptor beta repertoires in ankylosing spondylitis patients and healthy donors. The whole study cohort included about a hundred healthy donors and some 27 ankylosing spondylitis patients. Peripheral blood was sampled, and synovial fluid was additionally collected from ankylosing spondylitis patients. Overall study outcomes, separate from this receptor: The disease-linked clones showed a CD8+ phenotype and occurred at relatively low frequencies in peripheral blood. A TCR beta motif made up of several highly homologous amino acid variants appeared to be characteristic of blood from ankylosing spondylitis patients. Some of the motif variants had been reported before in the synovial fluid and blood of reactive arthritis patients, a finding that suggests common disease-initiation mechanisms. The disease-linked clones were reported as significantly enriched in matched synovial fluid samples from ankylosing spondylitis patients.

TCRdb shows the sequencer as Illumina HiSeq 2500. Quantitative 5'-RACE with molecular barcodes was used to prepare TCR beta libraries. Per the authors' processing: Disease-linked TCR variants were identified with a new computational method built on a probabilistic model of VDJ rearrangement. TCRdb took the public reads, trimmed them with fastp at Q25, ran MiXCR for clone calling and kept in-frame beta chains. Each record represents a unique CDR3 protein, reported with the most common genes and DNA among its rows. The V and J calls come from TCRdb's annotation, not from the publication. This sample holds about 270,000 distinct CDR3 sequences; roughly 32% were observed only once. About 4% of the sample belongs to the ten largest clones. V is clipped by 4 bases and J by 1 base, and the sequence between their germline boundaries is 9 bases long. The germline V gene supplies CDR1 SGHDT and CDR2 YYEEEE. Its CDR3 holds 15 amino acids, cysteine through phenylalanine. Of the read, only the CDR3 DNA is kept; its 45 bases are in frame from base 1.

Comment on this clonotype: The specificity of this receptor is unknown. One base away there is no much larger clone; base qualities are not given.

The sequence derives from a male donor with ankylosing spondylitis or in good health (not recorded which). Input material: blood, either unsorted or a sorted T cell fraction (not recorded which). The sequence joins TRBV5-6 to TRBJ2-6, with the D gene not clear enough to name. The bases read TGTGCCAGCAGCACACAACAGTCTGGGGCCAACGTCCTGACTTTC. Its protein reads: CASSTQQSGANVLTF.